Shown below are 22 T cell receptor beta chains from a single sample sequenced in a study of identical twins (dated by TCRdb to 2016 to 2017). Library method: 5' RACE. The sample was run on an Illumina HiSeq 2000. TCRdb reprocessed the public reads (quality trimming at Q25 with fastp, clone calling with MiXCR) and kept in-frame beta chains. Identical CDR3 protein sequences are pooled into one entry, listed with their most common genes and DNA. The sample records hundreds of thousands of distinct CDR3 sequences, roughly 8.6% of which are singletons. The ten largest make up over 2% of the sample. The same data also contributed to another study, on yellow fever vaccine responses in identical twins.

The specimen was memory (CD45RO+) T cells sorted from blood. The cell subset or site label on this specimen signifies: CD45RO+ enriched T cells. The receptors come from a young woman in good health.

In this sample, this clonotype turned up many times. This chain uses TRBV7-9 with TRBJ1-1; no clear D. The germline V gene has CDR1 SEHNR and CDR2 FQNEAQ (reference sequence). The CDR3 is 13 amino acids. The V end was cut by 3 bases, the J end by 7 bases, with 12 bases between. CDR3 region: CASSFLGRNEAFF. As DNA, the CDR3 is TGTGCCAGCAGCTTCCTGGGCCGAAATGAAGCTTTCTTT.

This clonotype appeared many times. V is TRBV20-1 and J is TRBJ2-3; 10 bases are a match to TRBD1. The CDR3 extends over 14 amino acids. Germline lookup yields CDR1 DFQATT and CDR2 SNEGSKA (reference sequence). V shed 6 bases, J shed 3 bases, and the junction held 6 bases outside the gene matches. The CDR3 spells CSACRDRGTDTQYF. The CDR3 nucleotides are TGCAGTGCCTGCCGGGACAGGGGAACAGATACGCAGTATTTT.

This clonotype was observed many times. The V and J genes are TRBV15 and TRBJ2-5; a weak D match, TRBD2 (5 bases). The CDR3 length is 17 residues. V dropped 0 bases and J dropped 1 base, with 15 bases sitting between them. CDR1 is LNHNV, CDR2 YYDKDF, per germline (reference sequence). The DNA of the CDR3 is TGTGCCACCAGCAGAGAGGGAACACGGGGTCCCCAAGAGACCCAGTACTTC. This encodes CATSREGTRGPQETQYF.

This clonotype was counted at least ten times. V is TRBV3-1 and J is TRBJ2-2; 9 bases line up with TRBD1. V trimming: 4 bases; J trimming: 7 bases; junction bases outside the gene matches: 7. This CDR3 contains 15 residues. Germline CDR1 LGHDT, CDR2 YNNKEL (reference sequence). CDR3 nucleotides: TGTGCCAGCAGCCCCCTCTTGACAGGGGGCGGGGAGCTGTTTTTT. Translation: CASSPLLTGGGELFF.

This clonotype has only a few counts. V and J are TRBV6-2 or TRBV6-3 and TRBJ2-7; D not resolved. The CDR3 length is 13 residues. Germline loops: CDR1 MNHEY, CDR2 SVGEGT. The V and J ends lost 6 bases and 1 base respectively, with 10 bases between them. This chain's CDR3 is CASRGIRSYEQYF. The CDR3 nucleotides read TGTGCCAGCAGAGGAATAAGGTCCTACGAGCAGTACTTC.

This chain links TRBV27 with TRBJ2-7, with TRBD2 identical over 11 bases. The V and J ends lost 2 bases and 7 bases, in that order; junction bases with no gene match: 7. The CDR3 covers 15 residues. CDR1 and CDR2 from the germline V gene are MNHEY and SMNVEV (reference sequence). The CDR3, as DNA: TGTGCCAGCAGTTTAATAGCGGGAGGGCCTCAGGAGCAGTACTTC. Translating it yields CASSLIAGGPQEQYF.

Only a few counts were recorded for this clonotype. The rearrangement joins TRBV7-6 to TRBJ2-1, with D unclear. Trimming removed 3 bases at V and 10 bases at J, with 7 bases between. This CDR3 contains 11 residues. Germline values: CDR1 SGHVS, CDR2 FNYEAQ. The CDR3 sequence is CASSLVEEQFF. The CDR3 nucleotides read TGTGCCAGCAGCTTGGTCGAAGAGCAGTTCTTC.

In its sample, this clonotype was seen many times. The J gene is TRBJ2-7, the V gene TRBV6-2 or TRBV6-3; perhaps TRBD2 as D (6 bases). The V gene lost 5 bases and the J gene lost 7 bases, with 18 bases spanning the gap. CDR3 length: 14 amino acids. Germline V gene sequence: CDR1 MNHEY, CDR2 SVGEGT. The CDR3 here is CASSTAGRLLEQYV. CDR3 nucleotide sequence: TGTGCCAGCAGTACGGCGGGGCGGCTCTTGGAGCAGTACGTC.

This clonotype was found a few times. This sequence joins TRBV6-1 and TRBJ2-2; the match to TRBD1 covers 8 bases. Trimming took 7 bases from V and 1 from J; bases not matched to a gene: 2. Germline V gene data show CDR1 as MNHNS and CDR2 as SASEGT. This CDR3 is built from 14 residues. The CDR3 coding sequence is TGTGCCAGCACTGGGACAGGGAACACCGGGGAGCTGTTTTTT. Protein sequence: CASTGTGNTGELFF.

The rearrangement uses TRBV5-1 and TRBJ2-1; 9 bases line up with TRBD2. CDR1 SGHRS and CDR2 YFSETQ come from the germline V gene. There are 17 residues in the CDR3. V lost 6 bases to trimming and J lost 2 bases; unmatched junction nucleotides: 12. In DNA form, the CDR3 reads TGCGCCAGCAACCCCAGTGGCGGGAGGGCCACCTACAATGAGCAGTTCTTC. It specifies CASNPSGGRATYNEQFF.

The sample holds a few counts of this clonotype. The V call is TRBV10-3, the J call TRBJ2-5; 9 bases are shared with TRBD1. Germline V gives CDR1 ENHRY, CDR2 SYGVKD. With V trimmed by 0 bases and J by 5 bases, 7 bases remained unmatched. There are 16 residues in the CDR3. Here the CDR3 reads CAISESGQGVRETQYF. CDR3 bases: TGTGCCATCAGTGAGTCGGGACAGGGAGTGAGGGAGACCCAGTACTTC.

This sequence joins TRBV28 and TRBJ2-7; D not resolved. The germline V gene has CDR1 MDHEN and CDR2 SYDVKM. Trimming left V 3 bases short and J 3 bases short, with 9 bases between. CDR3 length: 13 amino acids. The CDR3 DNA sequence: TGTGCCAGCAGTTTGGTGGCGTTCTACGAGCAGTACTTC. It codes for CASSLVAFYEQYF.

DNA of the CDR3: TGTGCCAGCAGCCCGGGGGTCCCCAGCTGGAGCTCCTACAATGAGCAGTTCTTC. Residues: CASSPGVPSWSSYNEQFF. The chain has TRBV11-1 and TRBJ2-1; D is perhaps TRBD2 (6 bases). CDR1 and CDR2 from the germline V gene are SGHAT and FQDESV (reference sequence). The ends were cut back, 5 bases at V and 0 bases at J, with 20 bases in the middle. This CDR3 region has 18 residues.

CDR3: CASSAMGQGVNTEAFF. The CDR3 DNA is TGTGCCAGCAGCGCCATGGGACAGGGGGTGAACACTGAAGCTTTCTTT. The J gene is TRBJ1-1, the V gene TRBV6-1, with TRBD1 matching 11 bases. The junction had 6 bases not matched to a gene; V was cut back by 6 bases and J by 0 bases. Germline CDR1 and CDR2: MNHNS and SASEGT. The CDR3 is 16 amino acids.

This clonotype has a handful of counts. J is TRBJ2-3 and V is TRBV15, with a possible D match to TRBD1 (6 bases). V lost 1 base, J lost 5 bases, and 13 bases lay in between. The CDR3 runs to 15 residues. Germline lookup yields CDR1 LNHNV and CDR2 YYDKDF (reference sequence). The CDR3, as DNA: TGTGCCACCAGCAGAGGCGAAGGGGGAATAGATACGCAGTATTTT. Protein sequence: CATSRGEGGIDTQYF.

This clonotype occurred many times. This rearrangement joins TRBV10-2 to TRBJ2-5; D is possibly TRBD1 (5 bases). Trimming cost V 4 bases and J 2 bases, with 11 bases left between them. The CDR3 runs 14 residues. Germline CDR1 reads WSHSY; CDR2 reads SAAADI. CDR3 nucleotides: TGCGCCAGCAGTGTGGCAGGGCAGCAAGAGACCCAGTACTTC. Its protein product is CASSVAGQQETQYF.

The genes are TRBV12-3 or TRBV12-4 and TRBJ2-1; tentative D call: TRBD1 (6 bases). The CDR3 totals 11 residues. V lost 6 bases to trimming and J lost 12 bases, with 12 bases between them. For the CDR3, the DNA is TGTGCCAGCAGCCTACAGGGAATGCAGTTCTTC. Encoded protein: CASSLQGMQFF.

In its sample, this clonotype was seen a few times. A single base separates this from a much larger clone, so it may be a read error. The genes are TRBV29-1 and TRBJ2-3, with TRBD2 identical over 8 bases. V shed 7 bases, J shed 5 bases, and the junction held 14 bases outside the gene matches. CDR3 length equals 15 residues. The V gene's germline CDR1 is SQVTM and CDR2 ANQGSEA. The chain's CDR3 is CSGTGLAIIGDTQYF. CDR3 bases: TGCAGCGGTACCGGACTAGCAATTATCGGAGATACGCAGTATTTT.

The chain combines TRBV7-2 with TRBJ2-1; 11 bases agree with TRBD2. Germline CDR1 SGHTA, CDR2 FQGNSA. The CDR3 consists of 16 residues. The V gene end was trimmed by 3 bases and the J gene end by 7 bases; junction bases not matched to a gene: 8. As DNA, the CDR3 is TGTGCCAGCAGCTTCATAGCGGGGGGGCCGGGGAATGAGCAGTTCTTC. This translates into CASSFIAGGPGNEQFF.

This clonotype came up a few times. V usage is TRBV29-1 and J usage is TRBJ1-1; D might be TRBD1 (6 bases). The CDR3 loop spans 13 amino acids. CDR1 and CDR2 (germline): SQVTM, ANQGSEA. V was cut by 7 bases and J by 1 base, with 13 bases left in between. CDR3 sequence: CSAGQRPNTEAFF. CDR3 in DNA: TGCAGCGCCGGACAGAGACCGAACACTGAAGCTTTCTTT.

This clonotype has a count of ten or more. CDR3 sequence reads: CSARDQQTGPLHF. CDR3 bases: TGCAGTGCTAGAGACCAACAAACGGGGCCCCTCCACTTT. This chain connects TRBV20-1 to TRBJ1-6; no clear D gene. V lost 0 bases and J 13 bases, leaving 13 bases between the germline ends. The CDR3 runs 13 residues. Germline CDR1 DFQATT, CDR2 SNEGSKA (reference sequence).

This clonotype came up a few times. The chain uses TRBV5-1 and TRBJ2-7; TRBD1 matches 10 bases. V was pared by 0 bases and J by 4 bases, with 4 bases of the junction left unmatched. Germline V gene data show CDR1 as SGHRS and CDR2 as YFSETQ. This CDR3 is built from 15 residues. The CDR3 DNA is TGCGCCAGCAGCTTGGGGGGACAGGGGATTTACGAGCAGTACGTC. Translated, it gives CASSLGGQGIYEQYV.